This T cell receptor beta chain derives from a study of blood T cell repertoires in COVID-19. For the study at large: Acute and convalescent COVID-19 samples came from the United States, Italy and Spain. From T cells, B-cell-depleted T cells, or PBMCs came the material, which was cDNA or gDNA.

Germline V gives CDR1 MDHEN, CDR2 SYDVKM. The CDR3 loop spans 16 amino acids. Between the trimmed V and J ends, which lost 3 bases and 1 base, there was a span of 16 bases. In the authors' methods: Reference gene primer amplification gave estimated nucleated cell counts. Repertoires were generated with immunoSEQ multiplex PCR, while TCRdb's copy carries only in-frame clones and drops some. For V, J and clone size, that table is used; D and trimming come from the DNA. There are roughly 410,000 clones in the sample; 70% to 90% occur only once, and more than 0.95% lies in the top ten. The TCR comes from a man aged 35 to 55 with acute or convalescent COVID-19. This chain links TRBV28 with TRBJ2-7; D may be TRBD1 (6 bases). The sample was peripheral blood. CDR3 sequence: CASSLTGLGVSYEQYF. The CDR3 DNA sequence: TGTGCCAGCAGTTTGACAGGTCTGGGAGTTTCCTACGAGCAGTACTTC.